This T cell receptor (beta chain) was captured in a study of blood T cells in healthy people across ages. On the study more broadly: About one barcoded beta molecule per two T cells came from capture by template switching.

It was with a sample-barcoded 5' primer and a J-beta primer mix that a second PCR of roughly 6 to 11 cycles was run. A single record per CDR3 protein comes from TCRdb applying MiXCR to the 5' RACE reads. The sample holds approximately 800,000 distinct CDR3 sequences, about three fifths seen once. Remarks on this clonotype: Its antigen is as yet unknown.

Study observations and caveats: Investigators viewed diversity estimates from one million T cells as underestimates, the study reported. Researchers report that TCR beta diversity correlated strongly with naive T cell percentage.

Trimming removed 4 bases from V and 2 bases from J, with 12 bases in between. From germline, CDR1 is SGHTA and CDR2 FQGNSA. The CDR3 has 15 residues. Sequencing used blood. The rearrangement joins TRBV7-2 to TRBJ2-1; tentatively, D is TRBD1 or TRBD2 (7 bases each). The clonotype comes from a man aged 30-40 years in good health. CDR3 sequence (DNA): TGTGCCAGCAGCTCCAGGGGGGGGACCTACAATGAGCAGTTCTTC. Translated, it gives CASSSRGGTYNEQFF.